Listed below are T cell receptor beta chains from one sample, sequenced in a study of a mutant IDH1 vaccine in newly diagnosed glioma. Their antigens remain unidentified. The protocol was immunoSEQ multiplex PCR, while the TCRdb copy is restricted to in-frame clones and leaves out a portion. The sample records around 40,000 clones, 84% being singletons. This specimen consisted of PBMCs, obtained from a glioma patient whose treatment included an IDH1 peptide vaccine. These receptors originate from a man aged 40-50 years with glioma. CDR3s include the opening cysteine and the closing phenylalanine or tryptophan. The D gene is left open where the match is weak. Expanded clones are given a class, and other clones once, few, many or no size at all.

v_call: TRBV18
j_call: TRBJ1-2
clone_size: .
d_call: .
cdr3_aa: CASSLGANYGYTF
cdr3_nt: TGTGCCAGCTCCCTAGGAGCTAACTATGGCTACACCTTC

v_call: TRBV6-6
j_call: TRBJ1-1
clone_size: .
d_call: .
cdr3_aa: CATHWSGTEAFF
cdr3_nt: TGTGCCACCCATTGGTCTGGCACTGAAGCTTTCTTT

v_call: TRBV29-1
j_call: TRBJ2-2
clone_size: .
d_call: TRBD1
cdr3_aa: CSASPDRGGGELFF
cdr3_nt: TGCAGCGCGTCCCCGGACAGGGGCGGCGGGGAGCTGTTTTTT

v_call: TRBV18
j_call: TRBJ2-2
clone_size: once
d_call: TRBD1
cdr3_aa: CASSKDRGPTGELFF
cdr3_nt: TGTGCCAGCTCGAAGGACAGGGGTCCTACCGGGGAGCTGTTTTTT

v_call: TRBV5-1
j_call: TRBJ2-1
clone_size: .
d_call: TRBD2
cdr3_aa: CASSLGETSVDNEQFF
cdr3_nt: TGCGCCAGCAGCTTGGGCGAGACTAGCGTTGACAATGAGCAGTTCTTC

v_call: TRBV7-2
j_call: TRBJ1-1
clone_size: .
d_call: .
cdr3_aa: CASSWGQANTEAFF
cdr3_nt: TGTGCCAGCAGCTGGGGGCAGGCCAACACTGAAGCTTTCTTT

v_call: TRBV4-2
j_call: TRBJ2-4
clone_size: .
d_call: TRBD1
cdr3_aa: CASSQRQGRSKNIQYF
cdr3_nt: TGTGCCAGCAGCCAAAGACAGGGTAGGTCCAAAAACATTCAGTACTTC

v_call: TRBV18
j_call: TRBJ2-1
clone_size: .
d_call: .
cdr3_aa: CASSFLEEQFF
cdr3_nt: TGTGCCAGCTCATTTCTTGAGGAGCAGTTCTTC

v_call: TRBV29-1
j_call: TRBJ2-1
clone_size: .
d_call: TRBD2
cdr3_aa: CSASGSTEQFF
cdr3_nt: TGCAGCGCTAGCGGGAGTACTGAGCAGTTCTTC

v_call: TRBV20-1
j_call: TRBJ2-7
clone_size: .
d_call: .
cdr3_aa: CSASQDYEQYF
cdr3_nt: TGCAGTGCTAGCCAGGACTACGAGCAGTACTTC

v_call: TRBV6-6
j_call: TRBJ2-7
clone_size: once
d_call: TRBD2
cdr3_aa: CASSRRLAGVHEQYF
cdr3_nt: TGTGCCAGCAGTCGACGACTAGCGGGAGTCCACGAGCAGTACTTC

v_call: TRBV5-1
j_call: TRBJ2-1
clone_size: .
d_call: TRBD2
cdr3_aa: CASSFTSGRGNEQFF
cdr3_nt: TGCGCCAGCAGCTTCACTAGCGGGAGAGGGAATGAGCAGTTCTTC

v_call: TRBV29-1
j_call: TRBJ1-1
clone_size: few
d_call: .
cdr3_aa: CSVLRDRVRPEAFF
cdr3_nt: TGCAGCGTACTTAGGGACCGGGTTAGGCCTGAAGCTTTCTTT

v_call: TRBV5-1
j_call: TRBJ2-5
clone_size: .
d_call: TRBD1
cdr3_aa: CASSYTGGVKETQYF
cdr3_nt: TGCGCCAGCAGCTATACAGGGGGCGTGAAAGAGACCCAGTACTTC

v_call: TRBV4-3
j_call: TRBJ1-4
clone_size: .
d_call: .
cdr3_aa: CASSHSTGTNEKLFF
cdr3_nt: TGCGCCAGCAGCCACTCAACAGGGACGAATGAAAAACTGTTTTTT

v_call: TRBV6-6
j_call: TRBJ2-7
clone_size: .
d_call: .
cdr3_aa: CASSYGGTHEQYF
cdr3_nt: TGTGCCAGCAGTTACGGGGGAACCCACGAGCAGTACTTC

v_call: TRBV10-3
j_call: TRBJ2-7
clone_size: few
d_call: .
cdr3_aa: CAISGGPPEQYF
cdr3_nt: TGTGCCATCAGTGGGGGTCCCCCCGAGCAGTACTTC

v_call: TRBV6-6
j_call: TRBJ2-7
clone_size: .
d_call: TRBD1
cdr3_aa: CASRDRDHEQYF
cdr3_nt: TGTGCCTCTCGGGACAGGGACCACGAGCAGTACTTC

v_call: TRBV7-2
j_call: TRBJ2-5
clone_size: .
d_call: TRBD1
cdr3_aa: CASSLIDRGHQETQYF
cdr3_nt: TGTGCCAGCAGCTTAATAGATAGGGGGCATCAAGAGACCCAGTACTTC

v_call: TRBV2
j_call: TRBJ1-5
clone_size: once
d_call: .
cdr3_aa: CASSARQINQPQHF
cdr3_nt: TGTGCCAGCAGCGCGCGACAGATCAATCAGCCCCAGCATTTT

v_call: TRBV6-5
j_call: TRBJ1-5
clone_size: .
d_call: .
cdr3_aa: CASRPDRGIKPQHF
cdr3_nt: TGTGCCAGCAGACCGGACAGAGGAATCAAGCCCCAGCATTTT

v_call: TRBV9
j_call: TRBJ2-5
clone_size: .
d_call: .
cdr3_aa: CASSVSTGEVETQYF
cdr3_nt: TGTGCCAGCAGCGTTAGCACAGGGGAGGTGGAGACCCAGTACTTC

v_call: TRBV27
j_call: TRBJ1-1
clone_size: .
d_call: TRBD1
cdr3_aa: CASSLSSGGTGGFEAFF
cdr3_nt: TGTGCCAGCAGTTTATCGTCGGGGGGGACAGGGGGTTTTGAAGCTTTCTTT

v_call: TRBV9
j_call: TRBJ2-1
clone_size: .
d_call: TRBD2
cdr3_aa: CASSGGLAGLNEQFF
cdr3_nt: TGTGCCAGCAGCGGGGGACTAGCGGGTTTGAATGAGCAGTTCTTC

v_call: TRBV6-5
j_call: TRBJ1-5
clone_size: .
d_call: .
cdr3_aa: CASSPRQSNQPQHF
cdr3_nt: TGTGCCAGCAGCCCTAGACAGAGCAATCAGCCCCAGCATTTT

v_call: TRBV27
j_call: TRBJ2-7
clone_size: .
d_call: .
cdr3_aa: CASSTTDRVWGEQYF
cdr3_nt: TGTGCCAGCAGCACCACGGACCGAGTGTGGGGCGAGCAGTACTTC

v_call: TRBV7-8
j_call: TRBJ2-2
clone_size: .
d_call: .
cdr3_aa: CASSLRTSNTGELFF
cdr3_nt: TGTGCCAGCAGCTTAAGGACTTCGAACACCGGGGAGCTGTTTTTT

v_call: TRBV5-1
j_call: TRBJ1-1
clone_size: .
d_call: .
cdr3_aa: CASRAGEGAEAFF
cdr3_nt: TGCGCCAGTCGTGCGGGGGAAGGGGCTGAAGCTTTCTTT

v_call: TRBV7-6
j_call: TRBJ2-1
clone_size: medium-sized
d_call: TRBD2
cdr3_aa: CASSLTGTSGRLEQFF
cdr3_nt: TGTGCCAGCAGCCTAACCGGGACTAGCGGGAGGCTGGAGCAGTTCTTC

v_call: TRBV29-1
j_call: TRBJ2-1
clone_size: once
d_call: TRBD2
cdr3_aa: CSGLAGGYNEQFF
cdr3_nt: TGCAGCGGGTTGGCGGGAGGATACAATGAGCAGTTCTTC

v_call: TRBV23-1
j_call: TRBJ2-1
clone_size: .
d_call: .
cdr3_aa: CASSLWAETYNEQFF
cdr3_nt: TGCGCCAGCAGTCTGTGGGCAGAAACCTACAATGAGCAGTTCTTC

v_call: TRBV7-2
j_call: TRBJ2-5
clone_size: .
d_call: TRBD2
cdr3_aa: CASSKTSGLGETQYF
cdr3_nt: TGTGCCAGCAGCAAGACTAGCGGGCTTGGAGAGACCCAGTACTTC

v_call: TRBV15
j_call: TRBJ2-7
clone_size: .
d_call: .
cdr3_aa: CATSRKTTGTLYEQYF
cdr3_nt: TGTGCCACCAGCAGAAAAACCACCGGGACACTCTACGAGCAGTACTTC

v_call: TRBV14
j_call: TRBJ1-1
clone_size: .
d_call: .
cdr3_aa: CASSQSITARAFF
cdr3_nt: TGTGCCAGCAGCCAATCGATCACAGCAAGAGCTTTCTTT

v_call: TRBV6-5
j_call: TRBJ2-7
clone_size: .
d_call: TRBD2
cdr3_aa: CASSYSGRAYEQYF
cdr3_nt: TGTGCCAGCAGTTACAGCGGGAGGGCCTACGAGCAGTACTTC

v_call: TRBV6-5
j_call: TRBJ2-2
clone_size: .
d_call: .
cdr3_aa: CASSPRDTTGELFF
cdr3_nt: TGTGCCAGCAGCCCCCGGGACACTACCGGGGAGCTGTTTTTT

v_call: TRBV5-8
j_call: TRBJ2-5
clone_size: .
d_call: TRBD2
cdr3_aa: CASSPGLAGGETQYF
cdr3_nt: TGTGCCAGCAGCCCCGGACTAGCGGGAGGCGAGACCCAGTACTTC

v_call: TRBV2
j_call: TRBJ1-1
clone_size: .
d_call: .
cdr3_aa: CASSGQRENTEAFF
cdr3_nt: TGTGCCAGCAGTGGCCAGAGGGAGAACACTGAAGCTTTCTTT

v_call: TRBV5-6
j_call: TRBJ2-7
clone_size: .
d_call: .
cdr3_aa: CASSLVGQLSYEQYF
cdr3_nt: TGTGCCAGCAGCTTGGTGGGGCAGCTCTCCTACGAGCAGTACTTC

v_call: TRBV13
j_call: TRBJ2-7
clone_size: .
d_call: TRBD2
cdr3_aa: CASSYGTSSYEQYF
cdr3_nt: TGTGCCAGCAGCTACGGGACTAGCAGCTACGAGCAGTACTTC

v_call: TRBV19
j_call: TRBJ1-5
clone_size: .
d_call: .
cdr3_aa: CASRNGPSGSPYSNQPQHF
cdr3_nt: TGTGCCAGTAGGAACGGCCCATCGGGGTCCCCTTATAGCAATCAGCCCCAGCATTTT

v_call: TRBV4-3
j_call: TRBJ2-3
clone_size: .
d_call: TRBD2
cdr3_aa: CASSQGGEGLRQYF
cdr3_nt: TGCGCCAGCAGCCAAGGGGGGGAGGGCCTTAGGCAGTATTTT

v_call: TRBV9
j_call: TRBJ2-5
clone_size: .
d_call: .
cdr3_aa: CASSVRGGQETQYF
cdr3_nt: TGTGCCAGCAGCGTTAGGGGAGGTCAAGAGACCCAGTACTTC

v_call: TRBV7-8
j_call: TRBJ2-3
clone_size: .
d_call: TRBD2
cdr3_aa: CASSFSGSSDTQYF
cdr3_nt: TGTGCCAGCAGCTTTAGCGGGAGTTCCGATACGCAGTATTTT

v_call: TRBV11-2
j_call: TRBJ2-7
clone_size: .
d_call: TRBD1
cdr3_aa: CASRENRGLYEQYF
cdr3_nt: TGTGCCAGCAGAGAAAACAGGGGGCTGTACGAGCAGTACTTC

v_call: TRBV4-3
j_call: TRBJ2-1
clone_size: .
d_call: .
cdr3_aa: CASSQDDRARVKVF
cdr3_nt: TGCGCCAGCAGCCAAGATGACCGGGCGAGAGTCAAGGTCTTC

v_call: TRBV20-1
j_call: TRBJ2-7
clone_size: .
d_call: .
cdr3_aa: CSGGPYEQYF
cdr3_nt: TGCAGTGGGGGCCCCTACGAGCAGTACTTC

v_call: TRBV4-1
j_call: TRBJ2-7
clone_size: .
d_call: .
cdr3_aa: CASSQAPGRQYEQYF
cdr3_nt: TGCGCCAGCAGCCAAGCCCCGGGTCGTCAATACGAGCAGTACTTC

v_call: TRBV19
j_call: TRBJ2-5
clone_size: .
d_call: .
cdr3_aa: CASSIRDTTLWGQETQYF
cdr3_nt: TGTGCCAGTAGTATTAGGGACACAACACTATGGGGGCAAGAGACCCAGTACTTC

v_call: TRBV2
j_call: TRBJ2-2
clone_size: .
d_call: .
cdr3_aa: CASSEERRGELFF
cdr3_nt: TGTGCCAGCAGTGAAGAAAGGCGGGGGGAGCTGTTTTTT

v_call: TRBV5-1
j_call: TRBJ2-2
clone_size: once
d_call: .
cdr3_aa: CASSPGLGQAGTGELFF
cdr3_nt: TGCGCCAGCAGCCCCGGCCTAGGGCAGGCCGGAACCGGGGAGCTGTTTTTT

v_call: TRBV5-1
j_call: TRBJ2-2
clone_size: .
d_call: .
cdr3_aa: CASTWGPSTGELFF
cdr3_nt: TGCGCCAGTACCTGGGGGCCGAGTACCGGGGAGCTGTTTTTT

v_call: TRBV25-1
j_call: TRBJ2-3
clone_size: .
d_call: .
cdr3_aa: CAIQNLPLQGYF
cdr3_nt: TGTGCCATCCAGAACCTCCCCCTCCAGGGGTATTTT

v_call: TRBV25-1
j_call: TRBJ2-1
clone_size: once
d_call: TRBD2
cdr3_aa: CASSEGLSSYNEQFF
cdr3_nt: TGTGCCAGCAGTGAGGGACTATCTTCCTACAATGAGCAGTTCTTC

v_call: TRBV20-1
j_call: TRBJ2-3
clone_size: once
d_call: .
cdr3_aa: CSARDPDTQYF
cdr3_nt: TGCAGTGCTAGAGATCCAGATACGCAGTATTTT

v_call: TRBV18
j_call: TRBJ2-1
clone_size: .
d_call: .
cdr3_aa: CASSYGTLSSYNEQFF
cdr3_nt: TGTGCCAGCTCATACGGGACTCTGAGCTCCTACAATGAGCAGTTCTTC

v_call: TRBV2
j_call: TRBJ1-1
clone_size: .
d_call: .
cdr3_aa: CAGSAYTEAFF
cdr3_nt: TGTGCCGGCAGTGCGTACACTGAAGCTTTCTTT